What follows are 26 T cell receptor beta chains derived from one specimen sequenced in a study of blood T cell repertoires in COVID-19. This table comes from immunoSEQ multiplex PCR, and its TCRdb copy is limited to in-frame clones, with some not included. The sample lists around 250,000 clones; approximately 80% were seen once. The sample taken for sequencing was peripheral blood. These receptors all come from a man younger than 45 who had recovered from COVID-19.

This chain joins TRBV7-2 and TRBJ1-5; 9 bases agree with TRBD1. V gave up 5 bases and J gave up 6 bases; unmatched junction bases: 14. Germline CDR1 is SGHTA and CDR2 is FQGNSA. The CDR3 totals 17 residues. Here the CDR3 reads CASSRAAGTGSGQPQHF. In nucleotides, the CDR3 is TGTGCCAGCAGCCGCGCCGCCGGGACAGGGAGTGGTCAGCCCCAGCATTTT.

This clone appeared a single time. The genes are TRBV20-1 and TRBJ2-5; no clear D gene. CDR1 and CDR2 (germline): DFQATT, SNEGSKA (reference sequence). Trimming cost V 2 bases and J 5 bases, with 3 bases left between them. The CDR3 has 10 amino acids. The CDR3 is CSARLETQYF. In DNA form, the CDR3 reads TGCAGTGCTAGACTTGAGACCCAGTACTTC.

The chain uses TRBV4-2 and TRBJ2-7; D not resolved. This CDR3 has 15 amino acids. CDR1 and CDR2 (germline): LGHNA, YNFKEQ. The V end was cut by 0 bases, the J end by 3 bases, with 12 bases between. CDR3 loop: CASSQDPGADYEQYF. CDR3 DNA sequence: TGTGCCAGCAGCCAAGACCCAGGCGCCGACTACGAGCAGTACTTC.

This chain links TRBV25-1 with TRBJ1-1; 7 bases agree with TRBD1. V lost 9 bases and J lost 4; bases outside the gene matches: 8. The CDR3 extends over 13 amino acids. Germline V gives CDR1 MGHDK, CDR2 SYGVNS. The CDR3 bases are TGTGCCAGTCAGGACAGGCGAGGCACTGAAGCTTTCTTT. Amino acid sequence: CASQDRRGTEAFF. Complete variable domain (other parts from reference TRBV25-1 and TRBJ1-1): EADIYQTPRYLVIGTGKKITLECSQTMGHDKMYWYQQDPGMELHLIHYSYGVNSTEKGDLSSESTVSRIRTEHFPLTLESARPSHTSQYLCASQDRRGTEAFFGQGTRLTVV.

The DNA for the CDR3 is TGTGCCAGCAGTGAAACCAGGGGGGTCAACTATAATTCACCCCTCCACTTT. Amino acid sequence: CASSETRGVNYNSPLHF. The chain is built from TRBV25-1 and TRBJ1-6, with TRBD1 matching over 7 bases. Germline V lookup: CDR1 MGHDK, CDR2 SYGVNS. V was pared by 2 bases and J by 3 bases, with 7 bases of the junction left unmatched. The CDR3 is 17 amino acids.

This sequence joins TRBV2 and TRBJ2-7, with D tentatively TRBD1 (5 bases). V was shortened by 7 bases and J by 1 base, with 17 bases between the two germline ends. The CDR3 is 15 amino acids. Germline V lookup: CDR1 SNHLY, CDR2 FYNNEI. The CDR3 DNA sequence: TGTGCCAGCACTCAAGGGGCAGGGCGTTCCTACGAGCAGTACGTC. Protein product: CASTQGAGRSYEQYV.

The rearrangement links TRBV5-4 to TRBJ1-1; TRBD1 is a possible D gene (5 bases). This CDR3 is built from 14 residues. Germline V CDR1 and CDR2: SGHNT, YYREEE (reference sequence). V was shortened by 3 bases and J by 1 base, with 10 bases between the two germline ends. CDR3: CASSSLRENTEAFF. In DNA form, the CDR3 reads TGTGCCAGCAGCTCCCTCAGGGAGAACACTGAAGCTTTCTTT.

J is TRBJ2-3 and V is TRBV12-3 or TRBV12-4, with D perhaps matching TRBD2 (6 bases). Deletions cut 6 bases from V and 1 base from J, with 8 bases between. CDR3 length: 13 amino acids. CDR3: CASSTGGTDTQYF. The CDR3 nucleotides are TGTGCCAGCAGCACGGGGGGCACAGATACGCAGTATTTT.

The chain recombines TRBV7-3 with TRBJ2-3; 11 bases match TRBD2. V trimming: 0 bases; J trimming: 7 bases; junction bases outside the gene matches: 3. This CDR3 is built from 15 residues. Germline lookup yields CDR1 SGHTA and CDR2 FQGTGA. The CDR3 sequence is CASSLTGTSGHTQYF. As DNA, the CDR3 is TGTGCCAGCAGCTTAACCGGGACTAGCGGTCATACGCAGTATTTT. The full variable domain, with the rest looked up from reference TRBV7-3 and TRBJ2-3, is GAGVSQTPSNKVTEKGKYVELRCDPISGHTALYWYRQSLGQGPEFLIYFQGTGAADDSGLPNDRFFAVRPEGSVSTLKIQRTERGDSAVYLCASSLTGTSGHTQYFGPGTRLTVL.

The J gene is TRBJ2-1, the V gene TRBV2, with a tentative D call TRBD1 (5 bases). CDR1 and CDR2 (germline): SNHLY, FYNNEI. Between the trimmed V and J ends, which lost 11 bases and 5 bases, there was a span of 16 bases. The CDR3 length is 13 residues. The CDR3 region is CARASGKDNEQFF. The CDR3, as DNA: TGTGCCCGAGCATCAGGGAAGGACAATGAGCAGTTCTTC.

The J gene is TRBJ1-2, the V gene TRBV6-5; TRBD1 agrees at 8 bases. Per the germline V gene, CDR1 is MNHEY and CDR2 is SVGAGI. The CDR3 totals 13 residues. V shed 7 bases and J 3 bases; nucleotides not matched to a gene: 4. The CDR3 DNA reads as TGTGCCAGCACTCCAGGGGGCGACTATGGCTACACCTTC. It is translated as CASTPGGDYGYTF.

This rearrangement joins TRBV7-2 to TRBJ2-5; 10 positions match TRBD1. The V gene end was trimmed by 5 bases and the J gene end by 9 bases; junction bases not matched to a gene: 9. CDR3 length equals 14 residues. Germline values: CDR1 SGHTA, CDR2 FQGNSA. CDR3 loop: CASSPRQGALAQYF. CDR3 in DNA: TGTGCCAGCAGCCCCCGACAGGGGGCATTAGCCCAGTACTTC. The variable domain in full, completed from reference TRBV7-2 and TRBJ2-5, reads GAGVSQSPSNKVTEKGKDVELRCDPISGHTALYWYRQSLGQGLEFLIYFQGNSAPDKSGLPSDRFSAERTGGSVSTLTIQRTQQEDSAVYLCASSPRQGALAQYFGPGTRLLVL.

The chain links TRBV14 to TRBJ1-1; D gene unclear. From germline, CDR1 is SGHDN and CDR2 FVKESK. CDR3 size: 14 residues. Trimming pared 1 base from V and 2 bases from J, leaving 8 bases between. CDR3 DNA sequence: TGTGCCAGCAGCCAAGCCGTGGCCAACACTGAAGCTTTCTTT. The encoded protein is CASSQAVANTEAFF.

V gene TRBV27 combines with J gene TRBJ1-2, with D maybe TRBD1 (5 bases). Germline CDR1 reads MNHEY; CDR2 reads SMNVEV (reference sequence). The CDR3 loop spans 20 amino acids. With 8 bases removed from V and 3 bases from J, the gap between germline ends came to 34 bases. CDR3 sequence (DNA): TGTGCCAGCGGCAACGGGCCAGGGTCATTAGTACCTCTGCGCCACTATGGCTACACCTTC. Residues: CASGNGPGSLVPLRHYGYTF.

This clone was detected only a few times. In the same sample, other DNA sequences code for this CDR3. This chain connects TRBV7-8 to TRBJ1-1, with 9 bases lining up with TRBD1. The CDR3 has 15 residues. Germline V gene sequence: CDR1 SGHVS, CDR2 FQNEAQ. Trimming removed 0 bases from V and 1 base from J; junction bases left unmatched: 0. The CDR3: CASSLADRGNTEAFF. CDR3 coding DNA: TGTGCCAGCAGCTTAGCGGACAGGGGGAACACTGAAGCTTTCTTT.

The chain joins TRBV28 to TRBJ1-2; D is perhaps TRBD1 (5 bases). CDR1 is MDHEN, CDR2 SYDVKM, per germline. This CDR3 region has 14 residues. Trimming stripped 3 bases from V and 4 bases from J, with 12 bases between. The CDR3 spells CASSFGAGSYGYTF. CDR3 DNA sequence: TGTGCCAGCAGTTTCGGTGCAGGGTCCTATGGCTACACCTTC.

This clone appeared a single time. The rearrangement links TRBV28 to TRBJ1-2; D not certain. V was shortened by 6 bases and J by 8 bases, with 16 bases between the two germline ends. CDR1 and CDR2 from the germline V gene are MDHEN and SYDVKM. CDR3 size: 13 residues. CDR3 sequence (DNA): TGTGCCAGCAGCCTTCAGCGGTTAAGCGGCTACACCTTC. Its protein product is CASSLQRLSGYTF.

The chain has TRBV2 and TRBJ1-2; a possible D gene is TRBD1 (5 bases). In germline, CDR1 is SNHLY, CDR2 FYNNEI. V was shortened by 8 bases and J by 8 bases, with 21 bases between the two germline ends. The CDR3 loop spans 14 amino acids. Here the CDR3 reads CASGGGGPRGGYTF. Here the CDR3 DNA reads TGTGCCAGCGGAGGCGGGGGACCAAGGGGAGGCTACACCTTC. Supplemented by reference TRBV2 and TRBJ1-2, the full variable domain reads EPEVTQTPSHQVTQMGQEVILRCVPISNHLYFYWYRQILGQKVEFLVSFYNNEISEKSEIFDDQFSVERPDGSNFTLKIRSTKLEDSAMYFCASGGGGPRGGYTFGSGTRLTVV.

This chain uses TRBV5-1 with TRBJ1-6, with D hard to call. V was trimmed by 4 bases and J by 3 bases, leaving 11 bases between them. The germline gives CDR1 SGHRS, CDR2 YFSETQ. There are 15 residues in the CDR3. The CDR3: CASSPEGGYNSPLHF. The CDR3, as DNA: TGCGCCAGCAGCCCCGAGGGAGGCTATAATTCACCCCTCCACTTT.

The chain joins TRBV5-1 to TRBJ1-2, with 11 bases aligning to TRBD1. After removal of 6 bases from V and 4 bases from J, the junction contained 11 bases not matched to a gene. The CDR3 spans 16 residues. Germline loops: CDR1 SGHRS, CDR2 YFSETQ. CDR3 DNA sequence: TGCGCCAGCACCGGGACAGGGGGTTCTATTACCTATGGCTACACCTTC. Its translation is CASTGTGGSITYGYTF.

V gene TRBV2 combines with J gene TRBJ2-7, with a weak D call TRBD1 (6 bases). CDR1 is SNHLY and CDR2 is FYNNEI in the germline V gene. V lost 6 bases and J 4 bases, leaving 10 bases between the germline ends. The CDR3 loop spans 12 amino acids. The CDR3 DNA is TGTGCCAGCAGGAGGGGGTCTTACGAGCAGTACGTC. This gives the protein CASRRGSYEQYV.

This sequence joins TRBV10-1 and TRBJ2-5; 7 nucleotides line up with TRBD1. Germline CDR1 reads WNHNN; CDR2 reads SYGVQD (reference sequence). The CDR3 spans 14 residues. V shed 9 bases, J shed 9 bases, and the junction held 16 bases outside the gene matches. Here the CDR3 DNA reads TGCGCCAGATCCTTCGGGGACAGCAATAGAGCCCAGTACTTC. Translated, it gives CARSFGDSNRAQYF.

The genes are TRBV7-6 and TRBJ2-5; the D gene is possibly TRBD2 (6 bases). Trimming removed 4 bases from V and 5 bases from J, with 17 bases in between. This CDR3 is 15 amino acids long. Germline-derived CDR1 and CDR2 are SGHVS and FNYEAQ. Here the CDR3 DNA reads TGTGCCAGCAGCTCCCGGGACTTAGGGTTGGAGACCCAGTACTTC. Its translation: CASSSRDLGLETQYF.

The V gene is TRBV5-4, the J gene TRBJ2-7, with 9 bases lining up with TRBD1. Germline loops: CDR1 SGHNT, CDR2 YYREEE (reference sequence). CDR3 length: 15 amino acids. V lost 1 base and J lost 1; bases outside the gene matches: 3. This CDR3 is CASSLMGQGSYEQYF. The CDR3 nucleotides are TGTGCCAGCAGCTTGATGGGACAGGGTTCCTACGAGCAGTACTTC.

The J gene is TRBJ2-1, the V gene TRBV28; 9 nucleotides line up with TRBD2. The length of the CDR3 is 14 residues. With V trimmed by 4 bases and J by 7 bases, 5 bases remained unmatched. The V gene's germline CDR1 is MDHEN and CDR2 SYDVKM. CDR3 bases: TGTGCCAGCAGTTCGGGACTAGCTAATAATGAGCAGTTCTTC. Translation: CASSSGLANNEQFF.

The chain carries TRBV13 and TRBJ2-1, with D unclear. V was cut by 2 bases and J by 7 bases, with 9 bases left in between. The germline V gene has CDR1 PRHDT and CDR2 FYEKMQ (reference sequence). CDR3 length: 13 residues. The CDR3 DNA reads as TGTGCCAGCAGCTTACCGGGTAGGAATGAGCAGTTCTTC. Protein product: CASSLPGRNEQFF.